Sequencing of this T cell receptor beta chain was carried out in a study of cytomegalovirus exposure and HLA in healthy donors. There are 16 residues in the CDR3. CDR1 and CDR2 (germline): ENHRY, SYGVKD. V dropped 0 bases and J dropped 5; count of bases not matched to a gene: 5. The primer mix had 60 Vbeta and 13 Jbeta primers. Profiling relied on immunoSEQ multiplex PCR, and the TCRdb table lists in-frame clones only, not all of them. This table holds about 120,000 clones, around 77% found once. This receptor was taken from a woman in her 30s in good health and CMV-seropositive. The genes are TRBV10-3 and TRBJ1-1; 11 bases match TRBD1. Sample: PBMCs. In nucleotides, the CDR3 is TGTGCCATCAGTGAGTCGGACAGGGGGCTTTGGACTGAAGCTTTCTTT. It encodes CAISESDRGLWTEAFF.